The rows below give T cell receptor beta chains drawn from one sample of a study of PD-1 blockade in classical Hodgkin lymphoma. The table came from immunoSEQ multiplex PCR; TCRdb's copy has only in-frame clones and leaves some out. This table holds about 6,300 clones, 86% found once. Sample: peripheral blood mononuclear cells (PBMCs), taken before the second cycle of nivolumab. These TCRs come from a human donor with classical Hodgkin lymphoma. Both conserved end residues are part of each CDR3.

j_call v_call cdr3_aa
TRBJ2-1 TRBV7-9 CASSAYPNEQFF
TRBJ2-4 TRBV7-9 CASSLEIAGSKNIQYF
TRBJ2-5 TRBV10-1 CASPRAGGLQETQYF
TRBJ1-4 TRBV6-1 CASSAGWQVNEKLFF
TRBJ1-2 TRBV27 CASSSGTGAGYTF
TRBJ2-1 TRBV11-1 CASSLGGASYNEQFF
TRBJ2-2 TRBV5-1 CASSLGVVTGELFF
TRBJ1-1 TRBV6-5 CASSYSRAEAFF
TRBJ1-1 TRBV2 CASRRGRETEAFF
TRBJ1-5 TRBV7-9 CASSLTGGYSNQPQHF
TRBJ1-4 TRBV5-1 CASSLAQREKLFF
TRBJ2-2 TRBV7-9 CASSLTLHGGELFF
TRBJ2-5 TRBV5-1 CASSLMGSQETQYF
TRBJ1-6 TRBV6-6 CASSYWALNSPLHF
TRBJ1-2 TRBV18 CASSPPHRLLNYGYTF
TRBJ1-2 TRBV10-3 CAINDGGYGYTF
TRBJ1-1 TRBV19 CASVGSAEAFF
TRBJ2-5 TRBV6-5 CASSSSARGMGETQYF
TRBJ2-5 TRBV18 CASSTVNQETQYF
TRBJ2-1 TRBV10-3 CAISERGYEQFF
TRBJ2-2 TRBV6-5 CASSYRWLIGELFF
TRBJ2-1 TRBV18 CASSPPIGTHPSYNEQFF
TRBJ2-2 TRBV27 CASSSVGLAGGRSRGGELFF
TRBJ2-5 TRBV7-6 CASSKERGQETQYF
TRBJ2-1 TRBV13 CASSFGQRGREQFF
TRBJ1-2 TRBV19 CASSIEGQGTGYTF
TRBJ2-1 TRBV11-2 CASSLDRLAGARNEQFF
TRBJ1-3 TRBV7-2 CASSPDRGGNTIYF
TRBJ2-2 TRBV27 CASSITIRGFQNTGELFF
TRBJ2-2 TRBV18 CASSRQPKPPGELFF
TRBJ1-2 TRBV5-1 CASSPRRAAF
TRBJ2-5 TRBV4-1 CASSQVAPGVEETQYF